The present entry profiles one T cell receptor beta chain with its context. The table came from immunoSEQ multiplex PCR; TCRdb's copy has only in-frame clones and leaves some out. The sample contains about 170,000 clones, around 87% of which appear only once. The data are from a study of blood T cell repertoires in COVID-19. Study at large: From the United States, Italy and Spain came samples of acute and convalescent COVID-19.

The TCR originated in an elderly woman in a cohort sampled during active or convalescent COVID-19. Sequences were obtained from peripheral blood.

CDR3: CREGTEAFF. CDR3 in DNA: TGCAGGGAGGGAACTGAAGCTTTCTTT. This rearrangement joins TRBV20-1 to TRBJ1-1; D unresolved. CDR1 and CDR2 (germline): DFQATT, SNEGSKA (reference sequence). The CDR3 runs to 9 residues.